The clone carrying this TCR beta chain was counted at least ten times. TCRdb ran MiXCR on the 5' RACE reads and lists one entry per CDR3 protein. The sample contains about 32,000 distinct CDR3 sequences, less than 8% of which appear only once. This record comes from a study of T cells after yellow fever vaccination. The sequencing used PBMCs, either bulk or a sorted T-cell subset (CD4+, CD8+, memory, or dextramer-sorted; not recorded which), collected on the day of the first yellow fever vaccination. The TCR sequence derives from a man between 18 and 29 years old who received the YFV17D yellow fever vaccine.

The CDR3 loop is CAIRGTRGETQYF. The DNA of the CDR3 is TGTGCCATCAGGGGTACAAGGGGAGAGACCCAGTACTTC. The rearrangement links TRBV10-3 to TRBJ2-5, with D possibly matching TRBD1 (5 bases). CDR1 ENHRY and CDR2 SYGVKD come from the germline V gene. V lost 6 bases to trimming and J lost 4 bases, with 12 bases between them. The CDR3 contains 13 residues.